This T cell receptor (beta chain) was recovered during a study of PD-1 blockade in classical Hodgkin lymphoma. Whole-study results and caveats: Factors driving the repertoire differences, possibly disease activity or prior therapy, remain undefined. In newly diagnosed patients, baseline TCR diversity was reportedly below that of healthy donors.

This clone was picked up one time. Its antigen remains unknown. As to time point: newly diagnosed, previously untreated cHL patient sample. Purification of CD4+ T cells from thawed PBMCs was performed via magnetic negative selection. Comparison relied on PBMCs that came from newly diagnosed, untreated classical Hodgkin lymphoma. Sequencing was performed with immunoSEQ multiplex PCR; in TCRdb, only in-frame clones are kept and a portion is missing. The data show 20,000 to 25,000 clones, 89% seen once. The sample comprised CD4+ T cells from blood. The origin of this receptor is a human donor with classical Hodgkin lymphoma.

CDR3 region: CASSSGGKAEAFF. The CDR3 region has the DNA TGTGCCAGCAGCTCAGGAGGGAAGGCTGAAGCTTTCTTT. J is TRBJ1-1 and V is TRBV7-2; no clear D gene. Trimming took off 4 bases at V and 6 bases at J, with 12 bases between the two ends. Germline lookup yields CDR1 SGHTA and CDR2 FQGNSA. This CDR3 is built from 13 residues.